This TCR beta chain emerged from a study of CD8 T cells in Susac syndrome (dated by TCRdb to between 2019 and 2020). Regarding the research as a whole: The study used repertoire sequencing to test whether antigen drove CD8+ T cell activation and differentiation in Susac syndrome. CD8+ T cell repertoire clonality was compared between more than ten healthy donors, roughly 14 Susac syndrome patients and roughly 15 multiple sclerosis patients.

With respect to this clonotype: The clone's antigen remains unknown. No much larger clone exists at a distance of one base, and base qualities are not known.

The CDR3 sequence holds 14 residues, the cysteine and phenylalanine included. CDR3 DNA only is kept here, 42 bases in frame from base 1. The germline V gene provides CDR1 MDHEN and CDR2 SYDVKM. Trimming costs V 3 bases and J 2 bases, and their ends lie 11 bases apart. RNA was extracted with the RNeasy kit and about 0.5 to 1 ug was reverse transcribed using random hexamers. The immunoSEQ multiplex PCR assay, covering 54 Vbeta and 13 Jbeta segments, was used to amplify TCR beta CDR3 regions. PCR amplification bias was corrected using a synthetic template baseline for primer optimization and computational correction. From the authors' description of their analysis: Only productive sequences were kept, with reads annotated to V, D and J genes according to IMGT and analyzed in immunoSEQ Analyzer. Clonality was computed as one minus Shannon entropy normalized by log2 of the number of productive unique sequences. For each patient and control, public and private clones were evaluated within the 100 most prevalent clones. Clones were defined as Susac-specific if absent from the healthy and MS cohorts, from 1052 published viral clones and from other ImmuneACCESS disease sequences. Using fastp trimming at Q25 and MiXCR clonotype assembly, TCRdb reanalyzed the public sequencing data and kept in-frame beta chains. Entries that share a CDR3 protein sequence are merged under the most common genes and DNA. The V and J calls and clone size are TCRdb's, not the authors'. Across this sample there are some 160,000 distinct CDR3 sequences, with roughly 95% seen only once. Together, the top ten hold 0.15% to 0.2% of the sample.

General study outcomes and caveats: The number of individuals in the TCR sequencing and HLA analysis was acknowledged as relatively small.

Peripheral blood CD8+ and CD4+ T cells from healthy donors, Susac syndrome patients and multiple sclerosis patients were profiled by high-throughput TCR beta sequencing. Multiple sclerosis controls were treatment-naive patients with stable or active relapsing-remitting disease fulfilling revised McDonald criteria. CD8+ TEMRA cells were enriched by FACS, while bulk CD8+ and CD4+ T cells were purified by magnetic negative isolation. Blood was drawn into EDTA tubes, processed within 24 hours, and PBMCs were isolated by density gradient centrifugation. PBMCs intended for TCR sequencing were cryopreserved in liquid nitrogen and thawed later in a water bath at 37 degrees C. The sorted or isolated CD4+, CD8+ and CD8+ TEMRA cells reached a purity of at least 90%.

Sequencing was performed on CD8+ T cells from PBMCs. The receptor's source is a human donor with multiple sclerosis. The chain joins TRBV28 to TRBJ2-7, with TRBD2 as a weak D call on 5 bases. DNA sequence: TGTGCCAGCAGTTTTACGGAGGTGCCCTACGAGCAGTACTTC. It translates as CASSFTEVPYEQYF. Joined to the reference TRBV28 and TRBJ2-7 proteins, this CDR3 gives the full variable domain: DVKVTQSSRYLVKRTGEKVFLECVQDMDHENMFWYRQDPGLGLRLIYFSYDVKMKEKGDIPEGYSVSREKKERFSLILESASTNQTSMYLCASSFTEVPYEQYFGPGTRLTVT.